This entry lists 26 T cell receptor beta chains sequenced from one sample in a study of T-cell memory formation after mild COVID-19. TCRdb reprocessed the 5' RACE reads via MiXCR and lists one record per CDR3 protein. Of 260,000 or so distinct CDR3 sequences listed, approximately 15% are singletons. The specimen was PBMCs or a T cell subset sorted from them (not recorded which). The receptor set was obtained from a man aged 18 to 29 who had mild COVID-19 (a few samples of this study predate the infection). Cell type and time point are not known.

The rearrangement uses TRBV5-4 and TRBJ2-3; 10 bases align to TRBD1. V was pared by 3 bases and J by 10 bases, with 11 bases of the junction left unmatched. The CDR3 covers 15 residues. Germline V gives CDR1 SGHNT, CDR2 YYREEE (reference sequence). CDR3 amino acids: CASSSGQGFAKAQYF. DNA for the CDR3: TGTGCCAGCAGCTCGGGACAGGGGTTTGCTAAGGCGCAGTATTTT.

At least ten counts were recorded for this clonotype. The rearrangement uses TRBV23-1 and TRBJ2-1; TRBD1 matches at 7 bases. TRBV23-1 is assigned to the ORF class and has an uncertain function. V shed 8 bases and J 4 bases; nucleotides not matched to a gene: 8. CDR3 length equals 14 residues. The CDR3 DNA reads TGCGCCAGCCCCGGGACAGCTTTATACAATGAGCAGTTCTTC. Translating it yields CASPGTALYNEQFF.

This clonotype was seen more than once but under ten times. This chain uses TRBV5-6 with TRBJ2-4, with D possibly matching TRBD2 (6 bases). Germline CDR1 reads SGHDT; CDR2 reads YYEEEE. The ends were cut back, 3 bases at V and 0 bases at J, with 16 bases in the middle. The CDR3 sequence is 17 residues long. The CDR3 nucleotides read TGTGCCAGCAGCTCCGGGGAGGTTGACGTAGCCAAAAACATTCAGTACTTC. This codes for CASSSGEVDVAKNIQYF.

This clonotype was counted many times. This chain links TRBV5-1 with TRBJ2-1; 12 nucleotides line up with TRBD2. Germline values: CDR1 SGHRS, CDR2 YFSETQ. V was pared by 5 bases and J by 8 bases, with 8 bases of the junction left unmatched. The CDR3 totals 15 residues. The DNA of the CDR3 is TGCGCCAGCAGTATGGCGACTAGCGGGGGCCATGAGCAGTTCTTC. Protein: CASSMATSGGHEQFF.

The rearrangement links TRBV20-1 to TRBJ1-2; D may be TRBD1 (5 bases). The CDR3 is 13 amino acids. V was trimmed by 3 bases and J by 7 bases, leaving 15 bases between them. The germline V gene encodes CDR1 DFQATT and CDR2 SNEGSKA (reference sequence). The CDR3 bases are TGCAGTGCTAGCGGTCCAGGGATGGGTGGCTACACCTTC. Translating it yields CSASGPGMGGYTF.

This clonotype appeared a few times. The CDR3 protein is CASTPSTSGSYEQYF. In nucleotides, the CDR3 is TGTGCCAGCACCCCATCCACGAGCGGATCCTACGAGCAGTACTTC. J is TRBJ2-7 and V is TRBV6-5, with TRBD2 as a possible D gene (5 bases). V was trimmed by 7 bases and J by 1 base, leaving 17 bases between them. The CDR3 has 15 residues. The germline gives CDR1 MNHEY, CDR2 SVGAGI.

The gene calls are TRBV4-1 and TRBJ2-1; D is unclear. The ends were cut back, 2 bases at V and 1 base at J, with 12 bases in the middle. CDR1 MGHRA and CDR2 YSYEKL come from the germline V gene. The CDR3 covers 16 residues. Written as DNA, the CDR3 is TGCGCCAGCAGCCAACGGCAGACTTTTTCCTACAATGAGCAGTTCTTC. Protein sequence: CASSQRQTFSYNEQFF.

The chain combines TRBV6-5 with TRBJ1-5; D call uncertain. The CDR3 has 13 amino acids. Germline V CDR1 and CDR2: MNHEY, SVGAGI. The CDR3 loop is CASGTDSNQPQHF. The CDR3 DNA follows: TGTGCGAGCGGTACAGATAGCAATCAGCCCCAGCATTTT.

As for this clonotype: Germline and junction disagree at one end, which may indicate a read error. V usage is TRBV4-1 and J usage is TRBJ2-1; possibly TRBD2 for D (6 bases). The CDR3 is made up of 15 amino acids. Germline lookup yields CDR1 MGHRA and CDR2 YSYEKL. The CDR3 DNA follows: TGCGCCAGCATCCAAGACCTAGGGAGGTACAATGAGCAGTTCTTC. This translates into CASIQDLGRYNEQFF.

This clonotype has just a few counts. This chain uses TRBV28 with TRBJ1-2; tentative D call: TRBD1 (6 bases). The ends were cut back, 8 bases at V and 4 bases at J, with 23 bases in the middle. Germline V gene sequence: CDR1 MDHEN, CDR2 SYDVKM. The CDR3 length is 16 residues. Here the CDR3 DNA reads TGTGCCAGCCGGGAGGCCAGTGGGGCACAGGGCTATGGCTACACCTTC. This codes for CASREASGAQGYGYTF.

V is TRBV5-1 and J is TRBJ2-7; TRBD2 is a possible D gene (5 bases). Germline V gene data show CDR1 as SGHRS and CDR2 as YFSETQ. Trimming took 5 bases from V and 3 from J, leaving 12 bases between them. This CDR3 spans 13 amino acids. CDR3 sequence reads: CASRGSWDYEQYF. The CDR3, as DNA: TGCGCCAGCAGGGGGAGTTGGGACTACGAGCAGTACTTC.

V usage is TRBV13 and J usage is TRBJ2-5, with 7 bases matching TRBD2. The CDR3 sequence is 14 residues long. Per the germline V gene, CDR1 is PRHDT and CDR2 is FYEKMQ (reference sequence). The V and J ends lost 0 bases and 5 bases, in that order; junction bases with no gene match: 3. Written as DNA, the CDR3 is TGTGCCAGCAGCTTAGGACTAGCGTCGGAGACCCAGTACTTC. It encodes CASSLGLASETQYF.

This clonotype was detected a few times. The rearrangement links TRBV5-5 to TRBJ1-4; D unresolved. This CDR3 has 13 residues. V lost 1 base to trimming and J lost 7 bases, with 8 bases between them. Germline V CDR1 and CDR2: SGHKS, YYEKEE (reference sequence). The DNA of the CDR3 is TGTGCCAGCAGCTTGTTGGGGATTGAAAAACTGTTTTTT. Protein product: CASSLLGIEKLFF.

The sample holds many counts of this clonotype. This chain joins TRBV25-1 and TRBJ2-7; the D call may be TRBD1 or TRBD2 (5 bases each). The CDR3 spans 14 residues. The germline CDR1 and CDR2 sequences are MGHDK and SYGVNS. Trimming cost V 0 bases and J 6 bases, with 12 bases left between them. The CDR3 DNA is TGTGCCAGCAGTGAATATGGTGGGGGTGGCGAGCAGTACTTC. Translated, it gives CASSEYGGGGEQYF.

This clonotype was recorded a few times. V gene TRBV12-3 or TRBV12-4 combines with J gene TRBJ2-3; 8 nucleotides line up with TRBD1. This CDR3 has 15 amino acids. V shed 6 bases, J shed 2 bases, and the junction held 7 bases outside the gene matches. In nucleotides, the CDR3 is TGTGCCAGCAGCAGGACAGGGACCTACACAGATACGCAGTATTTT. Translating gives CASSRTGTYTDTQYF.

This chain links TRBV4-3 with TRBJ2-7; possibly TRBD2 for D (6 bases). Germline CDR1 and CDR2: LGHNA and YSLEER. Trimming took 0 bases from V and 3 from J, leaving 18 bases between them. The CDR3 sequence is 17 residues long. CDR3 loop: CASSQDSGGVTLYEQYF. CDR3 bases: TGCGCCAGCAGCCAAGATAGCGGAGGGGTCACTCTCTACGAGCAGTACTTC.

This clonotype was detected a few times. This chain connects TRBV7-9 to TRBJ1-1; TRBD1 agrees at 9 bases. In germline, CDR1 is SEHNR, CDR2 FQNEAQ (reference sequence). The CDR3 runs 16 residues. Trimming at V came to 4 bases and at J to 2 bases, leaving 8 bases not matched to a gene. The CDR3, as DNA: TGTGCCAGCAGCTCGAGCGGGACAGGGCTTAACACTGAAGCTTTCTTT. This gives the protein CASSSSGTGLNTEAFF.

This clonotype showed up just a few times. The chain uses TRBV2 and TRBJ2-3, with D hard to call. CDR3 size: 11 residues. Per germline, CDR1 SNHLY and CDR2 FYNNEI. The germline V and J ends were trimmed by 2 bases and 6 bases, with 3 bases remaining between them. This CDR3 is CASSESDTQYF. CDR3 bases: TGTGCCAGCAGTGAAAGTGATACGCAGTATTTT.

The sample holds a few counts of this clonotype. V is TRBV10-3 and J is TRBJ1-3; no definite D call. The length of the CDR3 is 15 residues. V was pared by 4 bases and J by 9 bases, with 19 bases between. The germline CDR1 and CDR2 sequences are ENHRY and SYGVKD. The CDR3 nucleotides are TGTGCCATCAGTGCCTCGGCGCCCGAGGTAGGCACCATATATTTT. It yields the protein CAISASAPEVGTIYF.

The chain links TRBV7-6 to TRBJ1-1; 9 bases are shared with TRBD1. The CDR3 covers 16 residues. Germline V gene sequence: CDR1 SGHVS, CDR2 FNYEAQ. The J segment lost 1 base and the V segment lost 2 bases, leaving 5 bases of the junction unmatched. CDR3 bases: TGTGCCAGCAGCTTACTACAGGGGGCTCAGAACACTGAAGCTTTCTTT. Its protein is CASSLLQGAQNTEAFF.

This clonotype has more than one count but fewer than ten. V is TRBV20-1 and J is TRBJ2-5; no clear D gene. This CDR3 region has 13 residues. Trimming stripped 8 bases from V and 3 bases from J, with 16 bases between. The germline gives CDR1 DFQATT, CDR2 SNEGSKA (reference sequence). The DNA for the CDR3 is TGCAGTCCGTCGAAGGGCAGCAAAGAGACCCAGTACTTC. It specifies CSPSKGSKETQYF.

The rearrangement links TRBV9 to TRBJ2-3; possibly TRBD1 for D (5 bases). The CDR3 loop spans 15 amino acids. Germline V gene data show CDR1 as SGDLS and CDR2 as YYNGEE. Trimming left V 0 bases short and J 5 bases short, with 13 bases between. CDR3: CASSVVGREEDTQYF. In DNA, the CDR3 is TGTGCCAGCAGCGTAGTAGGCAGGGAAGAAGATACGCAGTATTTT.

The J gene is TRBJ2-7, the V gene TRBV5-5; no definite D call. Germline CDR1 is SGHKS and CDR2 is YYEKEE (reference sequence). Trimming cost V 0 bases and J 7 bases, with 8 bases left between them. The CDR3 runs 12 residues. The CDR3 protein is CASSLGPLEQYF. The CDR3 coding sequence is TGTGCCAGCAGCTTGGGACCCCTGGAGCAGTACTTC.

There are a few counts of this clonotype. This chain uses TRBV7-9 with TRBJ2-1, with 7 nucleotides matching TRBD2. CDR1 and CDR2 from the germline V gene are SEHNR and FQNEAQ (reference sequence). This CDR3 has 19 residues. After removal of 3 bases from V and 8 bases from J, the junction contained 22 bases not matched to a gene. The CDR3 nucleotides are TGTGCCAGCAGCTTTCTACGGACCCATACGGGCGGGGGTGCGGATGAGCAGTTCTTC. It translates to CASSFLRTHTGGGADEQFF.

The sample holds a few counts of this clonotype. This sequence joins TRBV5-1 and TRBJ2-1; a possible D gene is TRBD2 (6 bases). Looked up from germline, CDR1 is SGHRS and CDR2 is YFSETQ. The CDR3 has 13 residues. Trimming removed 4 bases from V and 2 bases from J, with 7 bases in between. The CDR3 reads CASSRGTYNEQFF. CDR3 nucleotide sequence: TGCGCCAGCAGCCGGGGGACCTACAATGAGCAGTTCTTC.

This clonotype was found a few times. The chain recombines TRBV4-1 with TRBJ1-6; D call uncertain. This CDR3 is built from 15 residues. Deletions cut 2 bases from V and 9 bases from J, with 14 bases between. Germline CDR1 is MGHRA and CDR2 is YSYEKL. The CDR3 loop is CASSQIRVTGSPLHF. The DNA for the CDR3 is TGCGCCAGCAGCCAAATCCGAGTGACTGGTTCACCCCTCCACTTT.